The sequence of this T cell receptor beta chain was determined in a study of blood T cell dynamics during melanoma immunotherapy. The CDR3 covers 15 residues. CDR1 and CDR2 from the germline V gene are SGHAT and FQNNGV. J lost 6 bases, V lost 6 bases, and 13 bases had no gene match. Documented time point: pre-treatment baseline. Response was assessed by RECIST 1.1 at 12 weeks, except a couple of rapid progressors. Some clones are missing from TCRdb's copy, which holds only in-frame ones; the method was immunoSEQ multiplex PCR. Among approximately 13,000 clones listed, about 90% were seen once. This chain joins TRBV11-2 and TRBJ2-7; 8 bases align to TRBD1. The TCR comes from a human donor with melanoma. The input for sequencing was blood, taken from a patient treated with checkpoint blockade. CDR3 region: CASSSRTGNSGEQYF. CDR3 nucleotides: TGTGCCAGCAGTTCTAGGACAGGGAATTCTGGCGAGCAGTACTTC.